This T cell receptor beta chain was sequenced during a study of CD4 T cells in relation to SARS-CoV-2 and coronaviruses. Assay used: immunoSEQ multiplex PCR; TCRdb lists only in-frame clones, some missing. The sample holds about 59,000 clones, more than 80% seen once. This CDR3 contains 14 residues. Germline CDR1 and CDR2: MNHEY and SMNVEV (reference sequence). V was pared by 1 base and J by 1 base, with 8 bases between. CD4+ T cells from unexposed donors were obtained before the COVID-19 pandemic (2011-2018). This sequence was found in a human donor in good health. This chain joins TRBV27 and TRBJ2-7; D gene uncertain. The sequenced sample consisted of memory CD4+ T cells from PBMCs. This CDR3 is CASSLFGRSYEQYF. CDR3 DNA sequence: TGTGCCAGCAGTTTATTTGGCAGGTCCTACGAGCAGTACTTC.